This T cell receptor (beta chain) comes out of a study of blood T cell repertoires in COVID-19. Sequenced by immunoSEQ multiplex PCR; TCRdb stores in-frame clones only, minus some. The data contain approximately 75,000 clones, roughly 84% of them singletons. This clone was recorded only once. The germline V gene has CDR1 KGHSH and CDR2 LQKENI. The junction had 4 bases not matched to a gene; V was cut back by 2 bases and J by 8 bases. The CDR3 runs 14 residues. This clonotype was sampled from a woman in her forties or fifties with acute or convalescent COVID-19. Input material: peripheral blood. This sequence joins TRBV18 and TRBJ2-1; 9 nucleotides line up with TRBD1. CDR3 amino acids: CASSPLQGAHEQFF. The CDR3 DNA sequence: TGTGCCAGCTCACCATTACAGGGGGCGCATGAGCAGTTCTTC.